What follows are 18 T cell receptor beta chains derived from one specimen sequenced in a study of control samples from healthy donors and cancer patients. The protocol was immunoSEQ multiplex PCR, while the TCRdb copy is restricted to in-frame clones and leaves out a portion. The sample yields about 120,000 clones, more than 85% seen once. Sequencing was carried out using blood. These receptors originate from a man younger than 35 in good health.

The genes are TRBV5-1 and TRBJ2-7, with D perhaps matching TRBD1 or TRBD2 (5 bases each). Trimming cost V 2 bases and J 0 bases, with 12 bases left between them. Looked up from germline, CDR1 is SGHRS and CDR2 is YFSETQ. The CDR3 is made up of 15 amino acids. CDR3 sequence: CASSFPRGDSYEQYF. The DNA for the CDR3 is TGCGCCAGCAGCTTTCCAAGGGGAGACTCCTACGAGCAGTACTTC.

The chain combines TRBV27 with TRBJ1-1; D unresolved. The CDR3 has 16 amino acids. V lost 3 bases to trimming and J lost 1 base, with 15 bases between them. Germline loops: CDR1 MNHEY, CDR2 SMNVEV (reference sequence). CDR3 residues: CASSLRAGWSNTEAFF. The CDR3, as DNA: TGTGCCAGCAGTTTGCGGGCAGGTTGGTCGAACACTGAAGCTTTCTTT.

V is TRBV3-1 (or the pseudogene TRBV3-2) and J is TRBJ2-3; D not resolved. In germline, CDR1 is LGHDT, CDR2 YNNKEL (reference sequence). CDR3 length equals 14 residues. V was cut by 2 bases and J by 2 bases, with 8 bases left in between. The CDR3 DNA reads as TGTGCCAGCAGCCAACGCGGATCCACAGATACGCAGTATTTT. This encodes CASSQRGSTDTQYF.

This clone appeared a few times. The chain uses TRBV18 and TRBJ2-1; TRBD2 is a possible D gene (6 bases). CDR3 length equals 18 residues. The germline gives CDR1 KGHSH, CDR2 LQKENI. V lost 3 bases and J lost 3, with 21 bases in between. The chain's CDR3 is CASSPPPGRGKSYNEQFF. The CDR3 DNA sequence: TGTGCCAGCTCACCCCCTCCGGGGCGGGGTAAAAGCTACAATGAGCAGTTCTTC.

This clone was seen only once. This chain uses TRBV5-6 with TRBJ2-1, with no clear D. Between the trimmed V and J ends, which lost 0 bases and 0 bases, there was a span of 7 bases. The CDR3 runs 15 residues. Germline values: CDR1 SGHDT, CDR2 YYEEEE. Here the CDR3 DNA reads TGTGCCAGCAGCTTGGAACGGATCTCCTACAATGAGCAGTTCTTC. Translated, it gives CASSLERISYNEQFF.

V gene TRBV7-2 combines with J gene TRBJ2-1; 8 bases map to TRBD2. The CDR3 loop spans 12 amino acids. Losses at the gene ends were 4 bases for V and 14 bases for J; bases not matched to a gene: 7. Germline CDR1 SGHTA, CDR2 FQGNSA. CDR3 amino acids: CASSSPGTSEFF. The CDR3 DNA reads TGTGCCAGCAGCTCCCCCGGGACTAGTGAGTTCTTC.

The V and J genes are TRBV28 and TRBJ1-6; the D is unclear. V lost 3 bases, J lost 13 bases, and 13 bases lay in between. The length of the CDR3 is 13 residues. Germline assignment: CDR1 MDHEN and CDR2 SYDVKM. As DNA, the CDR3 is TGTGCCAGCAGTTTTTCCCTTCGGCCGCCCCTCCACTTT. It translates to CASSFSLRPPLHF.

The J gene is TRBJ1-4, the V gene TRBV15; D call uncertain. Per the germline V gene, CDR1 is LNHNV and CDR2 is YYDKDF (reference sequence). The CDR3 has 16 amino acids. Trimming cost V 1 base and J 7 bases, with 16 bases left between them. The CDR3, as DNA: TGTGCCACCAGCAGAGTCTCTGCGGGCATGGGTGAAAAACTGTTTTTT. It specifies CATSRVSAGMGEKLFF. Full variable domain (rest looked up from reference TRBV15 and TRBJ1-4): DAMVIQNPRYQVTQFGKPVTLSCSQTLNHNVMYWYQQKSSQAPKLLFHYYDKDFNNEADTPDNFQSRRPNTSFCFLDIRSPGLGDTAMYLCATSRVSAGMGEKLFFGSGTQLSVL.

There are a few counts of this clone. The chain is built from TRBV19 and TRBJ2-2, with D tentatively TRBD2 (6 bases). In germline, CDR1 is LNHDA, CDR2 SQIVND (reference sequence). The CDR3 is 14 amino acids. Trimming stripped 7 bases from V and 5 bases from J, with 14 bases between. CDR3 sequence reads: CASTVGGGTGELFF. The CDR3 DNA sequence: TGTGCCAGTACGGTGGGAGGAGGAACCGGGGAGCTGTTTTTT. Based on the CDR3 plus reference TRBV19 and TRBJ2-2, the full variable domain is DGGITQSPKYLFRKEGQNVTLSCEQNLNHDAMYWYRQDPGQGLRLIYYSQIVNDFQKGDIAEGYSVSREKKESFPLTVTSAQKNPTAFYLCASTVGGGTGELFFGEGSRLTVL.

The chain uses TRBV5-8 and TRBJ2-3; D is uncertain. The CDR3 spans 12 residues. V lost 5 bases and J lost 8, with 12 bases in between. Per the germline V gene, CDR1 is SGHTS and CDR2 is YDEGEE. CDR3 DNA sequence: TGTGCCAGCAGTTTAGCCACGGGTACGCAGTATTTT. Translation: CASSLATGTQYF.

In this sample, this clone turned up once. The chain joins TRBV27 to TRBJ1-5; 9 bases line up with TRBD1. This CDR3 spans 14 amino acids. After removal of 6 bases from V and 6 bases from J, the junction contained 6 bases not matched to a gene. Germline V lookup: CDR1 MNHEY, CDR2 SMNVEV (reference sequence). In DNA form, the CDR3 reads TGTGCCAGCAGGGACAGGGGATGGACTCAGCCCCAGCATTTT. Residues: CASRDRGWTQPQHF.

The rearrangement uses TRBV19 and TRBJ1-2; D remains ambiguous. Germline V lookup: CDR1 LNHDA, CDR2 SQIVND (reference sequence). Trimming shortened V by 5 bases and J by 4 bases, and 17 bases separated the two germline ends. This CDR3 has 15 residues. CDR3 loop: CASSPVSRSSYGYTF. CDR3 in DNA: TGTGCCAGTAGTCCCGTCAGCCGTTCGTCCTATGGCTACACCTTC.

This chain links TRBV25-1 with TRBJ2-7; D not resolved. Between the trimmed V and J ends, which lost 6 bases and 3 bases, there was a span of 6 bases. Germline-derived CDR1 and CDR2 are MGHDK and SYGVNS. This CDR3 has 11 amino acids. CDR3 region: CASRIGYEQYF. CDR3 nucleotide sequence: TGTGCCAGCAGAATAGGCTACGAGCAGTACTTC.

V is TRBV27 and J is TRBJ2-7, with TRBD1 as a possible D gene (5 bases). Trimming shortened V by 6 bases and J by 7 bases, and 13 bases separated the two germline ends. CDR3 length equals 12 residues. Germline lookup yields CDR1 MNHEY and CDR2 SMNVEV (reference sequence). CDR3 DNA sequence: TGTGCCAGCAGGGCTTTTCAGGGTGAGCAGTACTTC. This codes for CASRAFQGEQYF.

This sequence joins TRBV5-1 and TRBJ2-5; D is ambiguous. The CDR3 consists of 14 residues. Trimming cost V 2 bases and J 1 base, with 9 bases left between them. CDR1 and CDR2 from the germline V gene are SGHRS and YFSETQ. The CDR3 region is CASSFGLLQETQYF. CDR3 nucleotides: TGCGCCAGCAGCTTTGGATTACTCCAAGAGACCCAGTACTTC.

This chain joins TRBV6-5 and TRBJ2-7, with D tentatively TRBD2 (5 bases). Trimming cost V 0 bases and J 2 bases, with 8 bases left between them. Germline V gene lookup returns CDR1 MNHEY and CDR2 SVGAGI. The CDR3 is 14 amino acids. CDR3 bases: TGTGCCAGCAGTTACTCTTACGGGACCTACGAGCAGTACTTC. It is translated as CASSYSYGTYEQYF.

The chain recombines TRBV10-1 with TRBJ2-6; 7 bases map to TRBD1. The V gene end was trimmed by 2 bases and the J gene end by 2 bases; junction bases not matched to a gene: 3. The CDR3 sequence is 16 residues long. Germline loops: CDR1 WNHNN, CDR2 SYGVQD (reference sequence). The CDR3 nucleotides are TGCGCCAGCAGTGAGCAGACAGGGCCTGGGGCCAACGTCCTGACTTTC. Protein: CASSEQTGPGANVLTF.

This clone is a singleton in its sample. This rearrangement joins TRBV3-1 (or the pseudogene TRBV3-2) to TRBJ1-2; D is uncertain. The V end was cut by 0 bases, the J end by 0 bases, with 11 bases between. CDR3 length: 16 amino acids. CDR1 is LGHDT and CDR2 is YNNKEL in the germline V gene (reference sequence). In DNA, the CDR3 is TGTGCCAGCAGCCAAGATCTTCCGGGAACTAACTATGGCTACACCTTC. Encoded protein: CASSQDLPGTNYGYTF.